What follows describes a single T cell receptor beta chain. The source of the sample is a study of blood T cell repertoires in COVID-19. For the study at large: Sites in the United States, Italy and Spain provided acute and convalescent COVID-19 samples.

Sequencing was performed with immunoSEQ multiplex PCR; in TCRdb, only in-frame clones are kept and a portion is missing. Altogether under 100,000 clones are present, roughly 78% being singletons, with the ten largest covering about a third. Sequenced sample: peripheral blood. The receptor was isolated from a man between 60 and 75 years old with COVID-19, enrolled during active disease.

The CDR3 coding sequence is TGTGCCAGCATAGGGGGCGTTACCGGGGAGCTGTTTTTT. This translates into CASIGGVTGELFF. The chain links TRBV6-5 to TRBJ2-2; 7 bases line up with TRBD1. Trimming removed 7 bases from V and 5 bases from J; junction bases left unmatched: 4. Germline-derived CDR1 and CDR2 are MNHEY and SVGAGI. The CDR3 is 13 amino acids.